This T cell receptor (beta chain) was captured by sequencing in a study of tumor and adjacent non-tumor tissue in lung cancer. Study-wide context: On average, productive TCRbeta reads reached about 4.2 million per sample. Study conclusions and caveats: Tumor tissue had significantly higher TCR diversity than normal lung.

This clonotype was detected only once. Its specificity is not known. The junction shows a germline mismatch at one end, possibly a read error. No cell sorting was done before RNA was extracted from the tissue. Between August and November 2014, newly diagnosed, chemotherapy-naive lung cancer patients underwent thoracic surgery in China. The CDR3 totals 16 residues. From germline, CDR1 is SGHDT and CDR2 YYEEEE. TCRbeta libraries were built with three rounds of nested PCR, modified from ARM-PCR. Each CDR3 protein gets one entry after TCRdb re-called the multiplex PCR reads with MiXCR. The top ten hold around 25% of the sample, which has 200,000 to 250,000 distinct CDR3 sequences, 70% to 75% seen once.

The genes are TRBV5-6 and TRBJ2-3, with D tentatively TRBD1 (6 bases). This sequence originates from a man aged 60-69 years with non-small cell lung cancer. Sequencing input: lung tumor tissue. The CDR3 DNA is TGTGCCAGCAGATTGGTTGGGCATAGGGGGACAGATACGCAGTATTTT. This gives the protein CASRLVGHRGTDTQYF. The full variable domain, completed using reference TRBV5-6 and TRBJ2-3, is DAGVTQSPTHLIKTRGQQVTLRCSPKSGHDTVSWYQQALGQGPQFIFQYYEEEERQRGNFPDRFSGHQFPNYSSELNVNALLLGDSALYLCASRLVGHRGTDTQYFGPGTRLTVL.